This is a list of T cell receptor beta chains from one sample in a study of blood T cells in healthy people across ages. TCRdb fed the 5' RACE reads into MiXCR, producing one record per CDR3 protein. The profile covers over a million distinct CDR3 sequences, with approximately 42% appearing a single time and 7.9% taken by the ten largest. Sequenced: blood. The receptors shown here come from a woman between 18 and 30 years old in good health. The CDR3 runs from the conserved cysteine through the conserved F or W. The D gene is left open where the match is weak. The size entry is marked missing in some rows and otherwise reads once, few, many or a size class.

v_call,clone_size,j_call,d_call,cdr3_nt,cdr3_aa
TRBV13,.,TRBJ2-5,TRBD2,TGTGCCAGCAGCTTAAGACTAGCGGGAGGGCCGGAGACCCAGTACTTC,CASSLRLAGGPETQYF
TRBV3-1,.,TRBJ2-5,.,TGTGCCAGCAGCCACCAGGGACTCAAGCAGTACTTC,CASSHQGLKQYF
TRBV6-1,.,TRBJ2-2,.,TGTGCCAGCAGACAGCTAGCCCCCCGCGGGGAGCTGTTTTTT,CASRQLAPRGELFF
TRBV14,.,TRBJ1-2,.,TGTGCCAGCAGCCTCGATCCCACAGGACCCTATGGCTACACCTTC,CASSLDPTGPYGYTF
TRBV27,.,TRBJ1-1,.,TGTGCCAGCAGTCCTCCGGGCCCCTGGGGGAACGCTGAAGCTTTCTTT,CASSPPGPWGNAEAFF
TRBV20-1,many,TRBJ1-2,TRBD1,TGCAGTGCTACTTGGACAGGGGGGAAACATGGCTACACCTTC,CSATWTGGKHGYTF
TRBV20-1,.,TRBJ1-4,.,TGCAGTGCCGGTACGAGGACAACTAAGGAAAAACTGTTTTTT,CSAGTRTTKEKLFF
TRBV7-8,few,TRBJ1-2,.,TGTGCCAGCAGCTTACCCCCTGCAGGGTCGACCTATGGCTACACCTTC,CASSLPPAGSTYGYTF
TRBV7-9,few,TRBJ2-7,TRBD1,TGTGCCAGCAGCTTAAGGGACAGACTCTCCTACGAGCAGTACTTC,CASSLRDRLSYEQYF
TRBV5-1,many,TRBJ2-7,.,TGCGCCAGCAGCTCCCAGGTCTCCTACGAGCAGTACTTC,CASSSQVSYEQYF
TRBV10-3,once,TRBJ2-5,TRBD2,TGTGCCATCAGTGGGGCTAGCGGGGGGAGAGAGCAGTACTTC,CAISGASGGREQYF
TRBV24-1,few,TRBJ2-5,.,TGTGCCACCAGTGATTTGCGGGGGACAAACCAAGAGACCCAGTACTTC,CATSDLRGTNQETQYF
TRBV12-3/TRBV12-4,.,TRBJ2-1,TRBD2,TGTGCCAGCAGTTTCGGTTCTAGCGGGGGGTCATCTTACAATGAGCAGTTCTTC,CASSFGSSGGSSYNEQFF
TRBV29-1,many,TRBJ2-7,TRBD1,TGCAGCGTTGAGGGGGACAGCTCCTACGAGCAGTACTTC,CSVEGDSSYEQYF
TRBV20-1,few,TRBJ2-3,.,TGCAGTGCTAGTTCGATCCCGACGGCTATAGTAAGCACAGATACGCAGTATTTT,CSASSIPTAIVSTDTQYF
TRBV20-1,.,TRBJ1-3,.,TGCAGTGCTACGACCGGGACTGTTGGAAACACCATATATTTT,CSATTGTVGNTIYF